The 24 T cell receptor beta chains presented below share a single source sample, sequenced in a study of T cell repertoires in cytomegalovirus infection (dated by TCRdb to about 2019). For sequencing, an Illumina HiSeq 1500 was employed. TCRdb reanalyzed the raw reads on its own, using fastp at Q25 for trimming and MiXCR for clone calling, and kept in-frame beta chains. Rows are unified per CDR3 protein, each entry keeping the most common DNA and genes. In this sample the table shows roughly 600,000 distinct CDR3 sequences, more than 20% of which occur a single time. In total, the top ten clones hold roughly 8% of the sample. Material for sequencing was CD8+ T cells from PBMCs. The receptors shown here come from a human donor in good health (CMV status not recorded). Some clones in this sample may be carry-over from other donors' samples.

This clonotype was detected only a few times. This chain uses TRBV5-1 with TRBJ2-1, with TRBD2 matching 14 bases. This CDR3 has 17 amino acids. V was clipped by 6 bases and J by 0 bases; unmatched bases: 5. Germline V gene lookup returns CDR1 SGHRS and CDR2 YFSETQ. The CDR3 sequence: CASNWGTSGSSYNEQFF. Written as DNA, the CDR3 is TGCGCCAGCAACTGGGGGACTAGCGGGAGCTCCTACAATGAGCAGTTCTTC. The full variable domain, with the rest looked up from reference TRBV5-1 and TRBJ2-1, is KAGVTQTPRYLIKTRGQQVTLSCSPISGHRSVSWYQQTPGQGLQFLFEYFSETQRNKGNFPGRFSGRQFSNSRSEMNVSTLELGDSALYLCASNWGTSGSSYNEQFFGPGTRLTVL.

This clonotype was seen only a few times. The chain links TRBV6-2 or TRBV6-3 to TRBJ2-7, with a weak D call TRBD1 (5 bases). The germline V gene has CDR1 MNHEY and CDR2 SVGEGT. The V and J ends lost 6 bases and 6 bases respectively, with 12 bases between them. The CDR3 runs to 12 residues. The CDR3 coding sequence is TGTGCCAGCAGCTTCGACAGCTCCGAGCAGTACGTC. Translated: CASSFDSSEQYV.

The genes are TRBV27 and TRBJ2-2; possible D gene TRBD1, 6 bases. V was trimmed by 7 bases and J by 0 bases, leaving 15 bases between them. The CDR3 extends over 16 amino acids. Germline lookup yields CDR1 MNHEY and CDR2 SMNVEV (reference sequence). The CDR3: CASTVGTPANTGELFF. Here the CDR3 DNA reads TGTGCCAGCACTGTCGGGACACCTGCGAACACCGGGGAGCTGTTTTTT.

This clonotype was counted a few times. The rearrangement links TRBV5-6 to TRBJ2-2, with TRBD2 identical over 11 bases. Germline CDR1 reads SGHDT; CDR2 reads YYEEEE. This CDR3 has 20 amino acids. The V gene end was trimmed by 1 base and the J gene end by 1 base; junction bases not matched to a gene: 12. The CDR3: CASSLLFLAGGRENTGELFF. The CDR3 DNA is TGTGCCAGCAGCTTGCTATTCCTAGCGGGGGGACGTGAGAACACCGGGGAGCTGTTTTTT.

The V gene is TRBV4-1, the J gene TRBJ1-1; TRBD1 aligns across 8 bases. J gave up 4 bases and V 4 bases, and 8 bases lay outside the gene matches. This CDR3 spans 15 amino acids. Germline CDR1 and CDR2: MGHRA and YSYEKL. The CDR3 loop is CASSLQQGVRTEAFF. Written as DNA, the CDR3 is TGCGCCAGCAGCCTTCAACAGGGGGTGCGCACTGAAGCTTTCTTT.

V and J are TRBV28 and TRBJ2-7, with a tentative D call TRBD1 (5 bases). V lost 2 bases and J 0 bases, leaving 23 bases between the germline ends. The germline V gene encodes CDR1 MDHEN and CDR2 SYDVKM. The CDR3 spans 19 residues. CDR3 nucleotide sequence: TGTGCCAGCAGTTTAATGACCCCCCGCACAGGATCGAGCTCCTACGAGCAGTACGTC. Translating it yields CASSLMTPRTGSSSYEQYV.

This clonotype was found many times. This chain joins TRBV10-3 and TRBJ2-7, with D uncertain. There are 16 residues in the CDR3. The V gene lost 0 bases and the J gene lost 3 bases, with 15 bases spanning the gap. Germline assignment: CDR1 ENHRY and CDR2 SYGVKD. CDR3 in DNA: TGTGCCATCAGTGAGTCGATGAAGGGTCAGAGCTACGAGCAGTACTTC. Protein sequence: CAISESMKGQSYEQYF.

This rearrangement joins TRBV28 to TRBJ2-5; D gene ambiguous. Germline V lookup: CDR1 MDHEN, CDR2 SYDVKM. Deletions cut 1 base from V and 3 bases from J, with 12 bases between. The CDR3 sequence is 15 residues long. Here the CDR3 DNA reads TGTGCCAGCAGTTTATTCCTCGGGTTGGAAGAGACCCAGTACTTC. Translating it yields CASSLFLGLEETQYF.

This chain links TRBV12-3 or TRBV12-4 with TRBJ2-5; perhaps D is TRBD1 or TRBD2 (5 bases each). The CDR3 loop spans 15 amino acids. V lost 6 bases, J lost 5 bases, and 19 bases lay in between. The CDR3 protein is CASRRPGPPEETQYF. In DNA, the CDR3 is TGTGCCAGCAGGCGTCCGGGACCGCCCGAGGAGACCCAGTACTTC.

The gene calls are TRBV7-9 and TRBJ2-2, with a tentative D call TRBD1 (6 bases). This CDR3 contains 16 residues. With 2 bases removed from V and 0 bases from J, the gap between germline ends came to 10 bases. The germline V gene encodes CDR1 SEHNR and CDR2 FQNEAQ (reference sequence). The CDR3 is CASSLRQATNTGELFF. The CDR3 coding sequence is TGTGCCAGCAGCTTAAGACAGGCGACGAACACCGGGGAGCTGTTTTTT.

This clonotype showed up many times. This chain links TRBV11-2 with TRBJ2-1, with TRBD1 matching over 8 bases. Germline values: CDR1 SGHAT, CDR2 FQNNGV. The CDR3 is made up of 17 amino acids. Trimming removed 4 bases from V and 4 bases from J; junction bases left unmatched: 12. The CDR3 is CASSSNLQGTGYNEQFF. CDR3 nucleotide sequence: TGTGCCAGCAGCTCAAACCTACAAGGGACAGGATACAATGAGCAGTTCTTC.

V gene TRBV19 combines with J gene TRBJ1-1; D is perhaps TRBD1 (5 bases). Germline V gene sequence: CDR1 LNHDA, CDR2 SQIVND (reference sequence). With 5 bases removed from V and 6 bases from J, the gap between germline ends came to 7 bases. This CDR3 contains 11 residues. The CDR3 loop is CASSVGAEAFF. In nucleotides, the CDR3 is TGTGCCAGTAGTGTGGGGGCTGAAGCTTTCTTT.

In its sample, this clonotype was seen many times. CDR3 in DNA: TGTGCCAGCAGCTTACGTTTCAGGGATCATGAGCAGTTCTTC. Its protein product is CASSLRFRDHEQFF. This chain joins TRBV7-8 and TRBJ2-1; tentative D call: TRBD1 (5 bases). Germline CDR1 reads SGHVS; CDR2 reads FQNEAQ. The CDR3 contains 14 residues. Trimming removed 2 bases at V and 8 bases at J, with 13 bases between.

The V and J genes are TRBV9 and TRBJ1-2; TRBD1 is a possible D gene (5 bases). Germline V gives CDR1 SGDLS, CDR2 YYNGEE. V was shortened by 0 bases and J by 8 bases, with 17 bases between the two germline ends. The CDR3 length is 15 residues. CDR3 protein: CASSVERGVRRGYTF. In nucleotides, the CDR3 is TGTGCCAGCAGCGTAGAGCGAGGGGTCCGGCGGGGCTACACCTTC.

V is TRBV2 and J is TRBJ2-2, with a tentative D call TRBD2 (6 bases). This CDR3 comprises 16 residues. Per the germline V gene, CDR1 is SNHLY and CDR2 is FYNNEI. The ends were cut back, 4 bases at V and 5 bases at J, with 17 bases in the middle. CDR3 sequence: CASSVSSYGGTGELFF. In DNA form, the CDR3 reads TGTGCCAGCAGTGTGTCCTCCTACGGGGGTACCGGGGAGCTGTTTTTT.

This clonotype was seen repeatedly, ten times or more. The V call is TRBV7-6, the J call TRBJ2-7; 8 positions agree with TRBD2. The germline V gene has CDR1 SGHVS and CDR2 FNYEAQ. V shed 5 bases and J 3 bases; nucleotides not matched to a gene: 9. The CDR3 has 15 residues. The CDR3, as DNA: TGTGCCAGCAGCACTTCGACGGGGGGGAACTACGAGCAGTACGTC. It is translated as CASSTSTGGNYEQYV.

This clonotype showed up many times. This rearrangement joins TRBV6-5 to TRBJ1-1; 8 positions match TRBD1. Germline V lookup: CDR1 MNHEY, CDR2 SVGAGI. Losses at the gene ends were 0 bases for V and 7 bases for J; bases not matched to a gene: 7. The CDR3 sequence is 15 residues long. The CDR3 nucleotides are TGTGCCAGCAGTTACTCTTCAGGGGGCTTGGATGAAGCTTTCTTT. Amino acid sequence: CASSYSSGGLDEAFF.

In DNA, the CDR3 is TGTGCCAGGACGGGGGGGGGCCTGGGCACAGATACGCAGTATTTT. It translates to CARTGGGLGTDTQYF. The V call is TRBV27, the J call TRBJ2-3, with 8 bases identical to TRBD2. The CDR3 is made up of 15 amino acids. The V gene's germline CDR1 is MNHEY and CDR2 SMNVEV (reference sequence). Trimming at V came to 9 bases and at J to 1 base, leaving 9 bases not matched to a gene.

With regard to this clonotype: A much larger clonotype is one base distant, so this may be a read error. This chain joins TRBV7-6 and TRBJ2-1; possible D gene TRBD1, 5 bases. CDR3 size: 12 residues. V lost 5 bases and J lost 9, with 11 bases in between. Per the germline V gene, CDR1 is SGHVS and CDR2 is FNYEAQ. The CDR3 loop is CASSPRTPEQFF. The CDR3 coding sequence is TGTGCCAGCAGCCCCAGGACACCTGAGCAGTTCTTC.

The chain is built from TRBV28 and TRBJ1-1; D uncertain. Trimming removed 5 bases from V and 4 bases from J, with 8 bases in between. Looked up from germline, CDR1 is MDHEN and CDR2 is SYDVKM. This CDR3 is built from 12 residues. The chain's CDR3 is CASSLQPTEAFF. For the CDR3, the DNA is TGTGCCAGCAGTCTACAGCCCACTGAAGCTTTCTTT.

The sample holds a few counts of this clonotype. The V call is TRBV27, the J call TRBJ2-3, with D hard to call. CDR1 is MNHEY, CDR2 SMNVEV, per germline (reference sequence). The CDR3 extends over 15 amino acids. Trimming stripped 6 bases from V and 5 bases from J, with 18 bases between. The CDR3 sequence is CASSRNIRFLDTQYF. The CDR3 nucleotides are TGTGCCAGCAGCCGAAATATCCGCTTTTTAGATACGCAGTATTTT.

The J gene is TRBJ2-7, the V gene TRBV7-8; maybe TRBD1 (5 bases). The CDR3 length is 15 residues. Looked up from germline, CDR1 is SGHVS and CDR2 is FQNEAQ. The V end was cut by 6 bases, the J end by 3 bases, with 18 bases between. CDR3 in amino acids: CASSSAPQGSYEQYV. DNA of the CDR3: TGTGCCAGCAGTTCCGCGCCGCAGGGAAGCTACGAGCAGTACGTC.

V gene TRBV5-6 combines with J gene TRBJ2-5, with 8 bases that match TRBD1. With 6 bases clipped from V and 5 bases from J, the junction kept 6 bases outside the gene matches. Germline CDR1 SGHDT, CDR2 YYEEEE. There are 13 residues in the CDR3. CDR3 nucleotide sequence: TGTGCCAGCACCTTCCGGGACAGGGAGACCCAGTACTTC. It codes for CASTFRDRETQYF.

This clonotype showed up just a few times. The J gene is TRBJ1-6, the V gene TRBV19; a weak D match, TRBD1 (5 bases). The CDR3 length is 18 residues. Looked up from germline, CDR1 is LNHDA and CDR2 is SQIVND (reference sequence). Trimming took 5 bases from V and 8 from J, leaving 25 bases between them. This CDR3 is CASSSTAQPLGGDSPLHF. The DNA for the CDR3 is TGTGCCAGTAGTTCGACAGCCCAACCGCTCGGAGGAGATTCACCCCTCCACTTT.